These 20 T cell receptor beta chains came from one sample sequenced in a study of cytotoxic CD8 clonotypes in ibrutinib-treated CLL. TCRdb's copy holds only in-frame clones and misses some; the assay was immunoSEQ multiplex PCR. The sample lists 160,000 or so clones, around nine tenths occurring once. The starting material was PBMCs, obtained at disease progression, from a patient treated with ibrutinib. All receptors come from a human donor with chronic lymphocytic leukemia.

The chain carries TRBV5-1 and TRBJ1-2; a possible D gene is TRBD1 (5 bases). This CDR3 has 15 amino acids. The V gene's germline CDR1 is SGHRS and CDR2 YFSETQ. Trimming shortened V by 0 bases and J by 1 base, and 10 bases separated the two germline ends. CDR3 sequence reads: CASSLGGSFNYGYTF. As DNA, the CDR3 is TGCGCCAGCAGCTTGGGGGGGAGCTTTAACTATGGCTACACCTTC.

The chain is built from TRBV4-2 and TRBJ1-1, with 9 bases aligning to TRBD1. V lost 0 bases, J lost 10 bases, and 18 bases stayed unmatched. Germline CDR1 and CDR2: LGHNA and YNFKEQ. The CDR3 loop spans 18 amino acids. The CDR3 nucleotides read TGTGCCAGCAGCCAAGATCTCTTCGGGGGGACAGGGAGAGGCGGAGCTTTCTTT. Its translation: CASSQDLFGGTGRGGAFF.

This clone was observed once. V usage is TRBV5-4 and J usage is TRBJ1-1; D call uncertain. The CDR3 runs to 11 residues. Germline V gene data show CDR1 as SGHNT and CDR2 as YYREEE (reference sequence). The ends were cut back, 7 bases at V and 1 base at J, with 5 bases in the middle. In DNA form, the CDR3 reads TGTGCCAGCGCGGGGAACACTGAAGCTTTCTTT. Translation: CASAGNTEAFF. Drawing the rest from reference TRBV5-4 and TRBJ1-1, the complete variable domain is ETGVTQSPTHLIKTRGQQVTLRCSSQSGHNTVSWYQQALGQGPQFIFQYYREEENGRGNFPPRFSGLQFPNYSSELNVNALELDDSALYLCASAGNTEAFFGQGTRLTVV.

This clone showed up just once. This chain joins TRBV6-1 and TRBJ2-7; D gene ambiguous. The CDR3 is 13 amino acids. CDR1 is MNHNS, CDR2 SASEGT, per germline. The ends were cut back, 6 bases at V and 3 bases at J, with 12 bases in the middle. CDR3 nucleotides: TGTGCCAGCAGACTCCCTCAAGACTACGAGCAGTACTTC. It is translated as CASRLPQDYEQYF.

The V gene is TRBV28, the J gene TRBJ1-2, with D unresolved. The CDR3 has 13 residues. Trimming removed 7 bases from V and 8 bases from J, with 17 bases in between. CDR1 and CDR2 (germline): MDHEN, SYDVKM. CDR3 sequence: CASTPGWLGGYTF. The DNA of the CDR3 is TGTGCCAGCACCCCCGGGTGGCTGGGGGGCTACACCTTC.

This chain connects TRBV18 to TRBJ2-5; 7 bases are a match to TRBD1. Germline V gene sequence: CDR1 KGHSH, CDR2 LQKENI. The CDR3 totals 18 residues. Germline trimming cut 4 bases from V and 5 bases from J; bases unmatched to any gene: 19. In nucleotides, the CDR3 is TGTGCCAGCTCACTCACAGCTCAGGGGGTAATGCGAGTGGAGACCCAGTACTTC. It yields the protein CASSLTAQGVMRVETQYF.

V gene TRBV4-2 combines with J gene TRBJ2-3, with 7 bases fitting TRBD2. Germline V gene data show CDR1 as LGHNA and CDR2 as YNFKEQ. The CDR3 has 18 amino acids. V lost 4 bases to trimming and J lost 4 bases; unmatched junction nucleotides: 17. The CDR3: CASSRVGQRGGSADTQYF. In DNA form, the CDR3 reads TGTGCCAGCAGCCGAGTGGGGCAGAGGGGCGGGAGCGCAGATACGCAGTATTTT.

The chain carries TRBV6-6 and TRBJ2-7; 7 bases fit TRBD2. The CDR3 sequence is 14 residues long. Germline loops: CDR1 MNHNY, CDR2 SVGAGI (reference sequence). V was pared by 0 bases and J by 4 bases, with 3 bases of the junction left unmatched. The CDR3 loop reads CASSYSSSGYEQYF. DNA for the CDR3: TGTGCCAGCAGTTACTCGAGTAGCGGGTACGAGCAGTACTTC.

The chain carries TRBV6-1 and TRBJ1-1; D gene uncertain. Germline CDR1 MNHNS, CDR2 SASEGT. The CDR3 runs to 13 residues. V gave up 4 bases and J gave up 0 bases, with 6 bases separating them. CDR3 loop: CASSATLNTEAFF. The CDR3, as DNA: TGTGCCAGCAGTGCGACACTGAACACTGAAGCTTTCTTT.

The CDR3 sequence: CASSSLGYNEQFF. The CDR3 coding sequence is TGTGCCAGCAGCTCCCTAGGCTACAATGAGCAGTTCTTC. This rearrangement joins TRBV5-5 to TRBJ2-1, with D unresolved. Germline V gene lookup returns CDR1 SGHKS and CDR2 YYEKEE (reference sequence). This CDR3 comprises 13 residues. V lost 3 bases and J 3 bases, leaving 7 bases between the germline ends.

The CDR3: CASSEFLWGYTGELFF. DNA of the CDR3: TGTGCCAGCAGTGAATTTCTTTGGGGATACACCGGGGAGCTGTTTTTT. The chain has TRBV6-1 and TRBJ2-2, with unresolved D. Trimming left V 2 bases short and J 3 bases short, with 13 bases between. The CDR3 contains 16 residues. Germline V gene data show CDR1 as MNHNS and CDR2 as SASEGT.

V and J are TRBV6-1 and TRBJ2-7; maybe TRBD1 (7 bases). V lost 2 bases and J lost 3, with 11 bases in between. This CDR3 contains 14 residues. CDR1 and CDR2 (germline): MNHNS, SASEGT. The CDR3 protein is CASSEQGGSYEQYF. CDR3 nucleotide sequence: TGTGCCAGCAGTGAACAGGGGGGAAGCTACGAGCAGTACTTC.

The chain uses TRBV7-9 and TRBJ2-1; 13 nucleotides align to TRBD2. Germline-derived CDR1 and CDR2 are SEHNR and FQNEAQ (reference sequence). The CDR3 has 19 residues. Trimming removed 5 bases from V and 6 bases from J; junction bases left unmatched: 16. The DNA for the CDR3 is TGTGCCAGCAGCCCGATACCAAGGACTAGCGGGAGTGGTTCCAATGAGCAGTTCTTC. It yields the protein CASSPIPRTSGSGSNEQFF.

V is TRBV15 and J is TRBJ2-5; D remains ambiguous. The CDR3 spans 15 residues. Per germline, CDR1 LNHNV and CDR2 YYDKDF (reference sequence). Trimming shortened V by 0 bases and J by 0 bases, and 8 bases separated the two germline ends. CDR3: CATSRETGYQETQYF. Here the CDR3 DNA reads TGTGCCACCAGCAGAGAGACTGGGTACCAAGAGACCCAGTACTTC.

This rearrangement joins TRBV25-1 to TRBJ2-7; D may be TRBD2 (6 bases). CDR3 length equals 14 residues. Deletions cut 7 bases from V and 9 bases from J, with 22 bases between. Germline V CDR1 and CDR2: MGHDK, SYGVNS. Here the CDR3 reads CASTSETIPGGQYF. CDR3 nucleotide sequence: TGTGCCAGCACCTCGGAGACAATCCCCGGGGGGCAGTACTTC.

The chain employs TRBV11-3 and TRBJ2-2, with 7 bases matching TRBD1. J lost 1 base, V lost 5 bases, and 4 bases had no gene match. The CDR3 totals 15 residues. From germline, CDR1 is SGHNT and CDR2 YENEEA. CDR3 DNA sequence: TGTGCCAGCAGCCTGGGACAGCTGAACACCGGGGAGCTGTTTTTT. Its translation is CASSLGQLNTGELFF.

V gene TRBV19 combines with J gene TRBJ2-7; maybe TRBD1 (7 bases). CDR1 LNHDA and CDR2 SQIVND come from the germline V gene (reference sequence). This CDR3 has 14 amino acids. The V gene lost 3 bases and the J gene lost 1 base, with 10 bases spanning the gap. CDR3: CASSMRDRSYEQYF. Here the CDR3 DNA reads TGTGCCAGTAGTATGCGGGACAGATCCTACGAGCAGTACTTC. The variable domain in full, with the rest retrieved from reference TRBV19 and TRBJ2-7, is DGGITQSPKYLFRKEGQNVTLSCEQNLNHDAMYWYRQDPGQGLRLIYYSQIVNDFQKGDIAEGYSVSREKKESFPLTVTSAQKNPTAFYLCASSMRDRSYEQYFGPGTRLTVT.

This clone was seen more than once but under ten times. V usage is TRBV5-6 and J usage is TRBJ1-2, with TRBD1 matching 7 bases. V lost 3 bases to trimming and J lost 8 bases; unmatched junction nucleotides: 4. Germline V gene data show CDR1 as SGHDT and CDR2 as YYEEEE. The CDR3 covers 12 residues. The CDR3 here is CASSYRDRGYTF. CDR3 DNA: TGTGCCAGCAGCTACCGGGACAGAGGCTACACCTTC.

CDR3 region: CASSQDFSTGAQPQHF. The DNA for the CDR3 is TGCGCCAGCAGCCAAGATTTCAGTACAGGGGCTCAGCCCCAGCATTTT. V gene TRBV4-1 combines with J gene TRBJ1-5; 7 bases are a match to TRBD1. The CDR3 sequence is 16 residues long. V was clipped by 0 bases and J by 6 bases; unmatched bases: 8. Germline V CDR1 and CDR2: MGHRA, YSYEKL.

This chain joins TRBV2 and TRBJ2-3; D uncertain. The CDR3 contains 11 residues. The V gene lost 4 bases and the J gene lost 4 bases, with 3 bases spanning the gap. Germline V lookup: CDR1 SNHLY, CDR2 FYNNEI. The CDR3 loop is CASSVSDTQYF. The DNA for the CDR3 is TGTGCCAGCAGTGTCTCAGATACGCAGTATTTT.